This passage covers 2 T cell receptor beta chains from one sample sequenced in a study of CD8 T cells in ankylosing spondylitis. MiXCR, applied by TCRdb to the 5' RACE reads, yields one record per CDR3 protein. The sample records roughly 40,000 distinct CDR3 sequences, approximately 11% being singletons. The sequenced material came from blood, either unsorted or a sorted T cell fraction (not recorded which). Receptors were obtained from a male donor with ankylosing spondylitis or in good health (not recorded which).

The sample holds many counts of this clonotype. The rearrangement uses TRBV20-1 and TRBJ2-3; no definite D call. Germline V gene lookup returns CDR1 DFQATT and CDR2 SNEGSKA (reference sequence). The CDR3 covers 12 residues. Trimming pared 7 bases from V and 2 bases from J, leaving 10 bases between. The CDR3 sequence: CSVSLITDTQYF. CDR3 nucleotides: TGCAGTGTGAGTCTAATCACAGATACGCAGTATTTT.

This clonotype was seen at least ten times. This chain links TRBV12-3 or TRBV12-4 with TRBJ1-5; D unclear. V lost 4 bases and J lost 4, with 8 bases in between. The CDR3 has 13 residues. Written as DNA, the CDR3 is TGTGCCAGCAGTTGGATAGATAATCAGCCCCAGCATTTT. Translation gives CASSWIDNQPQHF.